This T cell receptor beta chain originates from a study of T cell changes during pregnancy in multiple sclerosis. The method was immunoSEQ multiplex PCR; TCRdb's version includes in-frame clones alone and lacks a portion of them. The sample carries fewer than 75,000 clones, approximately 90% recorded once. The starting material was peripheral blood, obtained in the second trimester of pregnancy. The TCR comes from a female donor with multiple sclerosis, enrolled in a pregnancy study.

CDR3 region: CASSNLDSSV. CDR3 sequence (DNA): TGTGCCAGCAGCAACCTAGACTCATCCGTC. The V call is TRBV5-8, the J call TRBJ2-7; D unresolved. Germline CDR1 is SGHTS and CDR2 is YDEGEE. The length of the CDR3 is 10 residues.